The present entry profiles one T cell receptor (beta chain) with its context. The antigen is undetermined. Building of the TCR beta libraries involved iRepertoire HTBI primers and Arm-PCR of CDR3 regions. TCRdb reprocessed the multiplex PCR reads with MiXCR, giving one entry per CDR3 protein. Of fewer than 650,000 distinct CDR3 sequences listed, roughly a sixth are singletons. The data originate from a study of regulatory T cells in long-lasting Graves disease. Overall study findings and caveats: Between persistent patients, a few thousand public clonotypes were shared, exceeding the roughly 1,000 shared between new patients. Persistent cases of Graves' showed reduced TCR diversity relative to newly diagnosed patients.

Time point given: newly diagnosed GD, antithyroid drugs for less than 3 months. Researchers made the TCR library from RNA that was extracted from PBMCs. The V and J ends lost 5 bases and 6 bases, in that order; junction bases with no gene match: 9. The CDR3 has 15 amino acids. In germline, CDR1 is MDHEN, CDR2 SYDVKM. These data were likewise used in another study, on T cells in Graves' hyperthyroidism and ophthalmopathy. From that report: Uncontrolled infection, other autoimmune disease, pregnancy or lactation disqualified patients from enrolment. In the first-round RT-PCR of the TCR CDR3, the HTBI primer set was used.

V usage is TRBV28 and J usage is TRBJ1-5, with 8 bases matching TRBD1. This TCR was recovered from a man younger than 30 with Graves disease. This specimen was peripheral blood mononuclear cells (PBMCs), taken at new diagnosis, from a patient treated with antithyroid drugs. CDR3 coding DNA: TGTGCCAGCAGTGAATCCGACAGGGGAGGTCAGCCCCAGCATTTT. Its translation: CASSESDRGGQPQHF.